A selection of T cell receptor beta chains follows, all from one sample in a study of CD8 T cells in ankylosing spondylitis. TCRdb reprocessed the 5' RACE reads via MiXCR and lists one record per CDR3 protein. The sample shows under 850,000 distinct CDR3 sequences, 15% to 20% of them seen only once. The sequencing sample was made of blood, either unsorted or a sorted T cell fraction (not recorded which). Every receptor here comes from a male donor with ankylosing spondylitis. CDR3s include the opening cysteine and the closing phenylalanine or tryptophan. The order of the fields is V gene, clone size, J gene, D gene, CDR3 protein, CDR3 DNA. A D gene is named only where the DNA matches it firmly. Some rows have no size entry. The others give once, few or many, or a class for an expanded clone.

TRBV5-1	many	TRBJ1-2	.	CASSLRNANYGYTF	TGCGCCAGCAGCTTGAGGAACGCTAACTATGGCTACACCTTC
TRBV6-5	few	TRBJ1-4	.	CASSYSNHHGEKLFF	TGTGCCAGCAGTTACTCGAATCACCACGGTGAAAAACTGTTTTTT
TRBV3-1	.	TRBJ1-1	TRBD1	CASSQRTGGGKDTEAFF	TGTGCCAGCAGCCAAAGAACAGGGGGCGGTAAGGACACTGAAGCTTTCTTT
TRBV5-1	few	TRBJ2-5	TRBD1	CASSSFPQGALGETQYF	TGCGCCAGCAGCTCCTTCCCACAGGGGGCGCTGGGGGAGACCCAGTACTTC
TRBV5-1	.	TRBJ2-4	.	CASSSHSGHPITKNIQYF	TGCGCCAGCAGCTCCCATTCGGGACACCCTATTACCAAAAACATTCAGTACTTC
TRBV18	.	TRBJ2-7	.	CASSPTQGTFFEQYF	TGTGCCAGCTCACCAACACAGGGCACCTTTTTCGAGCAGTACTTC
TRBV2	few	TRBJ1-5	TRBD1	CASSEQGQGVKSQPQHF	TGTGCCAGCAGTGAGCAAGGACAGGGGGTAAAGAGTCAGCCCCAGCATTTT
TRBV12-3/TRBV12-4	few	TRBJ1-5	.	CASSLGQTSNQPQHF	TGTGCCAGCAGCCTTGGACAGACAAGCAATCAGCCCCAGCATTTT
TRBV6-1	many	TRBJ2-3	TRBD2	CASSPLAGSTDTQYF	TGTGCCAGCAGTCCCCTAGCGGGGAGCACAGATACGCAGTATTTT
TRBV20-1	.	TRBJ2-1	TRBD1	CSADSGTGPNEQFF	TGCAGTGCCGACTCCGGGACAGGGCCCAATGAGCAGTTCTTC
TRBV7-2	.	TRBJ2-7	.	CASSPDTGASYEQYF	TGTGCCAGCAGCCCAGATACGGGGGCGTCCTACGAGCAGTACTTC
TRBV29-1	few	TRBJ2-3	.	CSVRTGRREVTDTQYF	TGCAGCGTCCGGACCGGGCGGAGGGAGGTCACAGATACGCAGTATTTT
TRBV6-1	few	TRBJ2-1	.	CASSAMEGSYNEQFF	TGTGCCAGCAGTGCAATGGAGGGCTCCTACAATGAGCAGTTCTTC
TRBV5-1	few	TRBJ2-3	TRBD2	CASGTSEGADTQYF	TGCGCCAGCGGGACTAGTGAGGGGGCAGATACGCAGTATTTT